Listed here are 9 T cell receptor beta chains from one sample, sequenced in a study of beta chain features in type 1 diabetes. The authors reverse transcribed all of the isolated RNA, so sequencing captured expressed TCRB transcripts. Profiled with immunoSEQ multiplex PCR; TCRdb holds only in-frame clones, not every one. The sample has around 300,000 clones; around 7.3% are singletons. Sequenced input: central memory CD4+ T cells from blood. These receptors originate from a woman between 18 and 29 years old in good health.

The rearrangement links TRBV4-2 to TRBJ2-5; D is undetermined. The germline V gene encodes CDR1 LGHNA and CDR2 YNFKEQ. This CDR3 is 15 amino acids long. The V end lost 0 bases, the J end lost 5 bases, and 13 bases lay between the germline ends. The CDR3 coding sequence is TGTGCCAGCAGCCAAGATTGGCAGGTGGGGGAGACCCAGTACTTC. It encodes CASSQDWQVGETQYF.

This clone was seen a few times. This chain uses TRBV7-3 with TRBJ2-5, with 12 bases that match TRBD1. The CDR3 sequence is 16 residues long. J was trimmed by 5 bases and V by 4 bases; bases with no gene match: 8. Germline CDR1 reads SGHTA; CDR2 reads FQGTGA. In DNA form, the CDR3 reads TGTGCCAGCAGCTCTCTGGGACAGGGGGCTAGCGAGACCCAGTACTTC. It translates to CASSSLGQGASETQYF.

This clone was detected many times. This chain joins TRBV5-1 and TRBJ1-1, with D possibly being TRBD1 (5 bases). The germline CDR1 and CDR2 sequences are SGHRS and YFSETQ. The CDR3 is made up of 16 amino acids. V was shortened by 0 bases and J by 4 bases, with 16 bases between the two germline ends. DNA for the CDR3: TGCGCCAGCAGCTTGGAGGTATATAGGGGCGGCACTGAAGCTTTCTTT. Translated: CASSLEVYRGGTEAFF. Looking up the rest from reference TRBV5-1 and TRBJ1-1 gives the full variable domain: KAGVTQTPRYLIKTRGQQVTLSCSPISGHRSVSWYQQTPGQGLQFLFEYFSETQRNKGNFPGRFSGRQFSNSRSEMNVSTLELGDSALYLCASSLEVYRGGTEAFFGQGTRLTVV.

This chain links TRBV5-1 with TRBJ2-5; D is unresolved. The ends were cut back, 0 bases at V and 5 bases at J, with 11 bases in the middle. CDR1 is SGHRS, CDR2 YFSETQ, per germline. The CDR3 is made up of 14 amino acids. The CDR3 loop is CASSLEPGRETQYF. The CDR3, as DNA: TGCGCCAGCAGCTTGGAGCCAGGTCGGGAGACCCAGTACTTC. Filled out from reference TRBV5-1 and TRBJ2-5, the complete variable domain reads KAGVTQTPRYLIKTRGQQVTLSCSPISGHRSVSWYQQTPGQGLQFLFEYFSETQRNKGNFPGRFSGRQFSNSRSEMNVSTLELGDSALYLCASSLEPGRETQYFGPGTRLLVL.

The rearrangement uses TRBV5-1 and TRBJ1-5; D is ambiguous. Trimming left V 4 bases short and J 5 bases short, with 13 bases between. The length of the CDR3 is 14 residues. Germline V gene data show CDR1 as SGHRS and CDR2 as YFSETQ. In nucleotides, the CDR3 is TGCGCCAGCAGCCCCGGACCGAGAGATCAGCCCCAGCATTTT. This codes for CASSPGPRDQPQHF.

This clone was seen a few times. This chain uses TRBV19 with TRBJ2-7, with 8 bases lining up with TRBD1. Germline V gives CDR1 LNHDA, CDR2 SQIVND (reference sequence). CDR3 size: 17 residues. Trimming took 7 bases from V and 6 from J; bases not matched to a gene: 20. The CDR3 loop is CASTRSLTGQGRGEQYF. The CDR3 DNA follows: TGTGCCAGTACCCGGTCGCTAACAGGACAGGGAAGAGGCGAGCAGTACTTC.

The CDR3 is CASSLMRTIYF. The CDR3 DNA follows: TGTGCCAGCAGCTTAATGAGGACCATATATTTT. The chain uses TRBV7-3 and TRBJ1-3; D gene unclear. Trimming stripped 1 base from V and 10 bases from J, with 5 bases between. From germline, CDR1 is SGHTA and CDR2 FQGTGA. The CDR3 is made up of 11 amino acids.

This clone was recorded many times. This chain connects TRBV29-1 to TRBJ1-2; 7 bases line up with TRBD1. After removal of 3 bases from V and 13 bases from J, the junction contained 11 bases not matched to a gene. The CDR3 length is 12 residues. Per germline, CDR1 SQVTM and CDR2 ANQGSEA. CDR3 nucleotide sequence: TGCAGCGTTGATGCTTCAGGGGGAAGCCTCACCTTC. It translates to CSVDASGGSLTF.

V gene TRBV29-1 combines with J gene TRBJ2-7; 7 positions match TRBD2. CDR3 length equals 12 residues. The J segment lost 7 bases and the V segment lost 6 bases, leaving 9 bases of the junction unmatched. Germline loops: CDR1 SQVTM, CDR2 ANQGSEA. Written as DNA, the CDR3 is TGCAGCGTAGGGACGGTGGGGGGGGAGCAGTACTTC. It is translated as CSVGTVGGEQYF.